The text below deals with one TCR beta chain. Its antigen is unidentified. The data derive from a study of cytomegalovirus exposure and HLA in healthy donors. Study summary: Sequencing of about 179 million T cells in an earlier analysis found around 100 million unique TCR beta sequences.

Study-wide findings and caveats: V- and J-gene trimming of TCR beta was linked (in a later analysis) to a missense DCLRE1C variant. Presence/absence results assume similar sequencing depth per donor, which may not hold. Most TCR beta V segments were productive about 90% or about 30% of the time in an earlier analysis.

The V gene's germline CDR1 is SGHDT and CDR2 YYEEEE. This CDR3 spans 15 amino acids. Researchers ran the PCR with 60 Vbeta and 13 Jbeta primers. The protocol was immunoSEQ multiplex PCR, while the TCRdb copy is restricted to in-frame clones and leaves out a portion. The sample contains fewer than 100,000 clones, 70% to 80% of which appear only once. The sequenced sample was PBMCs. The origin of this receptor is a man in his forties in good health and CMV-seronegative. The J gene is TRBJ2-5, the V gene TRBV5-6; possibly TRBD1 for D (6 bases). The J call may be faulty, since TRBJ2-7 better matches the DNA end. Here the CDR3 DNA reads TGTGCCAGCAGCTTGGCCAGGGGAATGCCCAACGAGCAGTACTTC. It yields the protein CASSLARGMPNEQYF.